This T cell receptor beta chain came from a study of cytomegalovirus exposure and HLA in healthy donors. Study overall: Early on, a data release was issued that held roughly 86 million unique TCRs from HLA-typed donors.

The CDR3 extends over 15 amino acids. Germline-derived CDR1 and CDR2 are SNHLY and FYNNEI. J lost 5 bases, V lost 5 bases, and 8 bases had no gene match. PCR involved 60 Vbeta and 13 Jbeta primers. This table comes from immunoSEQ multiplex PCR, and its TCRdb copy is limited to in-frame clones, with some not included. The sample holds 150,000 to 200,000 clones, about 82% seen once. The receptor was derived from a woman in her forties or fifties in good health and CMV-seronegative. This chain links TRBV2 with TRBJ2-3, with 9 nucleotides matching TRBD1. The sample comprised PBMCs. CDR3 residues: CASSSQGASRDTQYF. The CDR3 DNA reads TGTGCCAGCAGTTCACAGGGGGCCTCGAGAGATACGCAGTATTTT.